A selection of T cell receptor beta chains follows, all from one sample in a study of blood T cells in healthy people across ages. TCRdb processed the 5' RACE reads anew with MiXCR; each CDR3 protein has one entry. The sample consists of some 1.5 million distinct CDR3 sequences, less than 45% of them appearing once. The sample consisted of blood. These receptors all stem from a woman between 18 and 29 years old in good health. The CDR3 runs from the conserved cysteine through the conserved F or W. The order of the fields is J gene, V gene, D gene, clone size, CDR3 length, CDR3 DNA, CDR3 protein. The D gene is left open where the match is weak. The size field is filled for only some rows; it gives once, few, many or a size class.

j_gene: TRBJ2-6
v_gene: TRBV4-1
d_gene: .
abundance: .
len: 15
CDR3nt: TGCGCCAGCAGCCAAGTAAGCTCTGGGGCCAACGTCCTGACTTTC
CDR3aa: CASSQVSSGANVLTF

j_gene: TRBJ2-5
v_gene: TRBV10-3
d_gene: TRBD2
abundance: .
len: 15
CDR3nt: TGTGCCATCAGTGAGCCGGCGGGAGTCCAAGAGACCCAGTACTTC
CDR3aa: CAISEPAGVQETQYF

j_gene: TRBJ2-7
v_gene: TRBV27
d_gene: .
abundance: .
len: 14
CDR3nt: TGTGCCAGCAGTTTTAGGGGGTGGACCTACGAGCAGTACTTC
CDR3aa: CASSFRGWTYEQYF

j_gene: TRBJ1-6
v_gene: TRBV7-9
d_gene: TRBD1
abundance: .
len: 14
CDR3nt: TGTGCCAGCAGCCTATTGGCAGGGGGATCACCCCTCCACTTT
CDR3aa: CASSLLAGGSPLHF

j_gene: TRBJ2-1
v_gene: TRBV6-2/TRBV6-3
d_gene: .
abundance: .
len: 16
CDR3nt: TGTGCCAGCAGTTACCCACTCACTGGATTCTACAATGAGCAGTTCTTC
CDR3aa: CASSYPLTGFYNEQFF

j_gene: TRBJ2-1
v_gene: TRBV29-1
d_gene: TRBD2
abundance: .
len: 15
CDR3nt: TGCAGCGTAGGGACTAGCGGGAGGGACGACAATGAGCAGTTCTTC
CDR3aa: CSVGTSGRDDNEQFF

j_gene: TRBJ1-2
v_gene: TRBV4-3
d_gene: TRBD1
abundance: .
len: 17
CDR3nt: TGCGCCAGCAGCCAATCGGGACAGGGGAACTCGATCTCTGGCTACACCTTC
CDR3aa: CASSQSGQGNSISGYTF

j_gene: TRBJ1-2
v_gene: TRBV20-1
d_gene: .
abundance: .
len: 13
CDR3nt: TGCAGTGCTCCAAAACCTCAGGGACGTGGCTACACCTTC
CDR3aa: CSAPKPQGRGYTF

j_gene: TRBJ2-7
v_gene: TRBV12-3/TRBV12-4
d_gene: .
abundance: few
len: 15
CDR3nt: TGTGCCAGCAGTCCTCCAGGATTCTCCCTCCTCGAGCAGTACTTC
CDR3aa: CASSPPGFSLLEQYF

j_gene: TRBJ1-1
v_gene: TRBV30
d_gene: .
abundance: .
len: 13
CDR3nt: TGTGCCTGGAGTGTAGGGTGGGGGGAAAAGTCTTTCTTT
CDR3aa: CAWSVGWGEKSFF

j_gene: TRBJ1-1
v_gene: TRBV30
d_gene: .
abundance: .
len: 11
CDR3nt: TGTGCCTGGAGTTTGTCGGGGGAAACTTTCTTT
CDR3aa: CAWSLSGETFF

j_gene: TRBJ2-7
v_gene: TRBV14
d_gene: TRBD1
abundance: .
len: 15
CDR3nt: TGTGCCAGCAGCTTAACAGGGGGCTCTACCTACGAGCAGTACTTC
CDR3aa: CASSLTGGSTYEQYF

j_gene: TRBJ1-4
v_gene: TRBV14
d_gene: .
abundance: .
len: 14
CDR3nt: TGTGCCAGCAGCTCGACCTTCTCTGGGGAAAAACTGTTTTTT
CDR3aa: CASSSTFSGEKLFF

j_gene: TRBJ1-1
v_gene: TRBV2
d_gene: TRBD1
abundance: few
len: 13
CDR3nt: TGTGCCAGCAACGACAGGGGGCTGACTGAAGCTTTCTTT
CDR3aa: CASNDRGLTEAFF

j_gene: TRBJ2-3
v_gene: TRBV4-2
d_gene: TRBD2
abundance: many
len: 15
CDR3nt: TGTGCCAGCAGCCAAGAAATAGCGGGAGCAGATACGCAGTATTTT
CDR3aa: CASSQEIAGADTQYF

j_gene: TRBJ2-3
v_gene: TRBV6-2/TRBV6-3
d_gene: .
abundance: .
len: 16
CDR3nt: TGTGCCAGCAGTTACTCATCGGACAGTCGGGAGGATACGCAGTATTTT
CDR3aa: CASSYSSDSREDTQYF

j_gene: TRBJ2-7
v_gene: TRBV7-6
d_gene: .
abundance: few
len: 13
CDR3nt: TGTGCCAGCAGCCCCGTTACAACAGCCGAGCAGTACTTC
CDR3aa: CASSPVTTAEQYF

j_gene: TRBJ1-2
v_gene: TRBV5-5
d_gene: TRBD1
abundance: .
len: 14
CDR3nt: TGTGCCAGCAGCTTGCAGGGGGGGGTCTATGGCTACACCTTC
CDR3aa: CASSLQGGVYGYTF

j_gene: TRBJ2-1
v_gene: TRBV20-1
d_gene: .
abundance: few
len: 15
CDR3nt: TGCAGTGCTAGACCACCGGACAGCTCCTACAATGAGCAGTTCTTC
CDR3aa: CSARPPDSSYNEQFF

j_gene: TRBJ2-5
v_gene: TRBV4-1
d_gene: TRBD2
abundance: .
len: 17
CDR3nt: TGCGCCAGCAGCTCCTGGACTAGCGGGCTGACGAGAGAGACCCAGTACTTC
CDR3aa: CASSSWTSGLTRETQYF

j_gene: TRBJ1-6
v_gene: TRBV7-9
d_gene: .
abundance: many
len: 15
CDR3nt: TGTGCCAGCAGCTCCGGAGGGTCCTATAATTCACCCCTCCACTTT
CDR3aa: CASSSGGSYNSPLHF

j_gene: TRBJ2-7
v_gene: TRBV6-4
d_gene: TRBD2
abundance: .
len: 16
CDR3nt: TGTGCCAGCAGTCCTCTAGCGGGGGGACCCACCTACGAGCAGTACTTC
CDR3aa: CASSPLAGGPTYEQYF

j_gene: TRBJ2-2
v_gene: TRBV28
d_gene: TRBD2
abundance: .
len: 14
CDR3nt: TGTGCCAGTCGACGGCGGGAGATATCCGGGGAGCTGTTTTTT
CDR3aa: CASRRREISGELFF

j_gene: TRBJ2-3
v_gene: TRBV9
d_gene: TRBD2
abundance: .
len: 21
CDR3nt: TGTGCCAGCAGCGAGAGGGGCCTAGCGGGAGACGCGACAGTCGGCACAGATACGCAGTATTTT
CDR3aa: CASSERGLAGDATVGTDTQYF

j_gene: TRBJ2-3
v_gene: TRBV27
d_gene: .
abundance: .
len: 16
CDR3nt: TGTGCCAGCAGTTTTCACAGGCGTCTCAGCACAGATACGCAGTATTTT
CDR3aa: CASSFHRRLSTDTQYF

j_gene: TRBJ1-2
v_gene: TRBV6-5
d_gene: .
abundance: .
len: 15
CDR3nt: TGTGCCAGCTCCAAGGGGAGTCCATCGACGTATGGCTACACCTTC
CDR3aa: CASSKGSPSTYGYTF

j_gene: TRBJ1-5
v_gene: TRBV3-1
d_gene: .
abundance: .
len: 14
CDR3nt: TGTGCCAGCAGCCCCCGACAGGTTTATCAGCCCCAGCATTTT
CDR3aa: CASSPRQVYQPQHF

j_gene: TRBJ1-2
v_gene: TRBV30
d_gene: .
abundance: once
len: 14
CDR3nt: TGTGCCTGGAGTGTACTACGCGCGTATGGCGGCTACACCTTC
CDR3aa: CAWSVLRAYGGYTF

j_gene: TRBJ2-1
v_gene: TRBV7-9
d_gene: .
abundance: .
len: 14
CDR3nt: TGTGCCAGCAGCTTAGGGTGGGCCTACAATGAGCAGTTCTTC
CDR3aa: CASSLGWAYNEQFF

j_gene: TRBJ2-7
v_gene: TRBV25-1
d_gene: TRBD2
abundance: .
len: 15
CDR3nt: TGTGCCAGCAGTACCACTAGCGGTGAACCCTACGAGCAGTACTTC
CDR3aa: CASSTTSGEPYEQYF

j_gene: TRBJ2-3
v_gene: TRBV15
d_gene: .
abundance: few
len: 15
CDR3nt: TGTGCCACCAGCAGAGATCCCGGGTTCACAGATACGCAGTATTTT
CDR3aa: CATSRDPGFTDTQYF